A selection of T cell receptor beta chains follows, all from one sample in a study of regulatory T cells in long-lasting Graves disease. In TCRdb, the multiplex PCR reads were re-called with MiXCR into one record per CDR3 protein. The sample has roughly 500,000 distinct CDR3 sequences, less than 25% seen once. The sample here was peripheral blood mononuclear cells (PBMCs), taken when the disease was refractory, from a patient treated with antithyroid drugs. The receptor source for this set is a female donor with Graves disease. The CDR3 runs from the conserved cysteine through the conserved F or W. D genes are given only for firm matches. Not every row has a clone size; where given, it reads once, few, many or a size class.

>TRBV27|many|.|15|TRBJ2-7
CASSLEGHPSYEQYF
TGTGCCAGCAGTTTAGAGGGACATCCCTCCTACGAGCAGTACTTC
>TRBV2|many|TRBD1|12|TRBJ2-7
CARDRLAYEQYF
TGTGCCAGGGACAGGCTGGCCTACGAGCAGTACTTC
>TRBV12-3/TRBV12-4|.|TRBD1|12|TRBJ2-7
CASRQGFYEQYF
TGTGCCAGCAGACAGGGGTTCTACGAGCAGTACTTC
>TRBV5-8|few|.|17|TRBJ1-5
CASSLAAWGVGRQPQHF
TGTGCCAGCAGCTTGGCGGCATGGGGCGTAGGGCGTCAGCCCCAGCATTTT
>TRBV3-1|.|TRBD2|14|TRBJ2-1
CASSLDATSDEQFF
TGTGCCAGCAGCCTAGACGCTACTAGCGATGAGCAGTTCTTC
>TRBV4-1|.|TRBD1|16|TRBJ1-2
CASSQEVRTGNYGYTF
TGCGCCAGCAGCCAAGAGGTTAGGACAGGGAACTATGGCTACACCTTC
>TRBV15|.|.|12|TRBJ1-6
CATLESNSPLHF
TGTGCCACCTTAGAGTCCAATTCACCCCTCCACTTT
>TRBV3-1|many|.|13|TRBJ2-7
CASSQSGRGEQYF
TGTGCCAGCAGTCAATCCGGGAGAGGGGAGCAGTACTTC
>TRBV4-1|.|.|15|TRBJ1-2
CASSQDSLANYGYTF
TGCGCCAGCAGCCAAGACAGCTTAGCTAACTATGGCTACACCTTC
>TRBV7-9|.|.|14|TRBJ1-5
CASSRWDSNQPQHF
TGTGCCAGCAGCCGATGGGATAGCAATCAGCCCCAGCATTTT
>TRBV27|many|.|14|TRBJ1-1
CASSLSKGGTEAFF
TGTGCCAGCAGTTTATCGAAAGGGGGCACTGAAGCTTTCTTT
>TRBV20-1|once|.|18|TRBJ2-2
CSAPFTGAHTRWTGELFF
TGCAGTGCTCCTTTTACCGGGGCTCACACCAGGTGGACCGGGGAGCTGTTTTTT
>TRBV30|few|TRBD1|14|TRBJ1-2
CAWTFETGRYGYTF
TGTGCCTGGACCTTTGAGACAGGGAGATATGGCTACACCTTC
>TRBV28|.|.|13|TRBJ1-1
CAGVGQGNTEASF
.
>TRBV7-8|.|TRBD1|15|TRBJ1-6
CASSRSTGVNSPLHF
TGTGCCAGCAGCCGTTCGACAGGGGTTAATTCACCCCTCCACTTT
>TRBV2|many|.|14|TRBJ1-2
CASKWQGPNYGYTF
TGTGCCAGCAAGTGGCAGGGCCCTAACTATGGCTACACCTTC
>TRBV28|many|.|12|TRBJ2-7
CASSLRTVSAYF
TGTGCCAGCAGTTTACGGACGGTTTCCGCGTACTTC
>TRBV6-1|.|.|12|TRBJ2-7
CASSPLLYEQYF
TGTGCCAGCAGCCCCCTACTTTACGAGCAGTACTTC
>TRBV5-1|.|.|14|TRBJ1-2
CASSLEGHGYGYTF
TGCGCCAGCAGCTTGGAGGGACACGGCTATGGCTACACCTTC
>TRBV29-1|.|TRBD1|13|TRBJ2-2
CSVRPGGTGELFF
TGCAGCGTTCGTCCAGGGGGTACCGGGGAGCTGTTTTTT
>TRBV18|few|.|15|TRBJ1-1
CASSPWGRTNTEAFF
TGTGCCAGCTCACCGTGGGGACGGACGAACACTGAAGCTTTCTTT
>TRBV28|many|.|14|TRBJ1-1
CASDRQDMNTEAFF
TGTGCCAGCGACCGACAGGACATGAACACTGAAGCTTTCTTT
>TRBV7-8|many|TRBD2|17|TRBJ2-7
CASSGPGLTSVSYEQYF
TGTGCCAGCAGCGGACCGGGTCTTACTAGCGTCTCCTACGAGCAGTACTTC
>TRBV6-2/TRBV6-3|.|TRBD2|21|TRBJ2-1
CASRSIRGTSGPRGSYNEQFF
TGTGCCAGCAGATCGATTCGCGGGACTAGCGGCCCAAGGGGCTCCTACAATGAGCAGTTCTTC
>TRBV3-1|.|TRBD1|15|TRBJ2-4
CASSPGQKYKNIQYF
TGTGCCAGCAGCCCGGGACAGAAATACAAAAACATTCAGTACTTC
>TRBV4-1|.|.|15|TRBJ1-4
CASSQDATTNEKLFF
TGCGCCAGCAGCCAAGACGCGACAACTAATGAAAAACTGTTTTTT
>TRBV27|many|.|14|TRBJ2-5
CASSLGGALETQYF
TGTGCCAGCAGTTTAGGGGGGGCGTTGGAGACCCAGTACTTC
>TRBV28|many|.|13|TRBJ1-2
CASSLGGPTGYTF
TGTGCCAGCAGTTTAGGGGGGCCGACTGGCTACACCTTC
>TRBV3-1|.|TRBD2|15|TRBJ2-3
CASSLTSGSVDTQYF
TGTGCCAGCAGCCTGACTAGCGGGAGTGTAGATACGCAGTATTTT
>TRBV28|.|.|20|TRBJ2-1
CASSLCLGREGHLGCDEQFF
TGTGCCAGCAGTTTATGCCTGGGCAGGGAAGGGCATTTGGGATGCGATGAGCAGTTCTTC
>TRBV20-1|.|.|15|TRBJ1-6
CSARKTGGNNSPLHF
TGCAGTGCTAGGAAGACAGGTGGAAACAATTCACCCCTCCACTTT
>TRBV2|many|TRBD2|15|TRBJ2-7
CASKWASGPSYEQYF
TGTGCCAGCAAATGGGCTAGCGGACCAAGCTACGAGCAGTACTTC
>TRBV28|.|.|13|TRBJ2-3
CASRSGSGYTQYF
TGTGCCAGCAGATCCGGGTCGGGGTATACGCAGTATTTT
>TRBV24-1|.|TRBD1|16|TRBJ2-2
CATSDLGGPNTGELFF
TGTGCCACCAGTGATTTAGGGGGCCCGAACACCGGGGAGCTGTTTTTT
>TRBV28|many|.|14|TRBJ1-1
CASSLRGYGTEAFF
TGTGCCAGCAGTTTACGGGGTTATGGCACTGAAGCTTTCTTT
>TRBV5-6|many|TRBD1|17|TRBJ1-1
CASSLRWTGAVMVEAFF
TGTGCCAGCAGCTTGAGGTGGACAGGGGCCGTGATGGTTGAAGCTTTCTTT
>TRBV28|many|.|14|TRBJ1-2
CASSLYRDNYGYTF
TGTGCCAGCAGTTTATACCGGGATAACTATGGCTACACCTTC
>TRBV6-5|.|TRBD1|16|TRBJ1-2
CASSYPQQGSSYGYTF
TGTGCCAGCAGTTACCCTCAACAGGGGAGCAGCTATGGCTACACCTTC
>TRBV29-1|.|.|9|TRBJ1-5
CSDDQPQHF
TGCAGCGATGATCAGCCCCAGCATTTT
>TRBV9|.|.|15|TRBJ1-2
CASSETGGPNYGYTF
TGTGCCAGCAGCGAGACGGGGGGCCCTAACTATGGCTACACCTTC
>TRBV28|few|.|15|TRBJ2-1
CASSFLFLGADEQFF
TGTGCCAGCAGTTTCCTATTCTTGGGGGCCGATGAGCAGTTCTTC
>TRBV4-2|few|.|14|TRBJ2-7
CASSQDLGSYEQYF
TGTGCCAGCAGCCAAGATTTGGGGTCCTACGAGCAGTACTTC
>TRBV4-1|.|.|15|TRBJ1-2
CASTGLTRGEYGYTF
TGCGCCAGCACCGGCCTGACAAGGGGGGAGTATGGCTACACCTTC
>TRBV28|many|.|14|TRBJ1-1
CARRQGNPNTEAFF
TGTGCCAGGCGTCAGGGGAATCCGAACACTGAAGCTTTCTTT
>TRBV28|.|.|12|TRBJ2-7
CASSLDWGEQYF
TGTGCCAGCAGTCTGGACTGGGGCGAGCAGTACTTC
>TRBV19|few|.|16|TRBJ2-2
CASRLLTGMNTGELFF
TGTGCCAGTCGACTTTTGACAGGAATGAACACCGGGGAGCTGTTTTTT
>TRBV28|many|TRBD1|12|TRBJ2-7
CAAQGATYEQYF
TGTGCCGCCCAGGGGGCGACCTACGAGCAGTACTTC
>TRBV15|.|TRBD2|15|TRBJ2-1
CATSRGTSGNNEQFF
TGTGCCACCAGCAGAGGGACTAGCGGGAATAATGAGCAGTTCTTC
>TRBV3-1|.|.|14|TRBJ1-1
CASSLKAGASVAFF
TGTGCCAGCAGCCTCAAGGCGGGGGCGAGTGTAGCTTTCTTT
>TRBV2|many|TRBD1|17|TRBJ1-2
CASSDSSLETGEIGYTF
TGTGCCAGCAGCGACAGCTCCTTAGAGACAGGGGAAATTGGCTACACCTTC
>TRBV19|.|.|13|TRBJ1-1
CASSIKDPYPAFF
TGTGCCAGTAGTATAAAGGACCCCTATCCGGCTTTCTTT
>TRBV29-1|.|TRBD1|12|TRBJ2-7
CSVQGASYEQYF
TGCAGCGTTCAGGGGGCAAGCTACGAGCAGTACTTC
>TRBV6-2/TRBV6-3|many|TRBD1|15|TRBJ2-5
CASSDRDRVHETQYF
TGTGCCAGCAGTGATAGGGACAGGGTACACGAGACCCAGTACTTC
>TRBV2|.|.|16|TRBJ2-1
CASSEALGGAYNEQFF
TGTGCCAGCAGTGAAGCGCTGGGGGGAGCCTACAATGAGCAGTTCTTC
>TRBV10-3|few|TRBD1|13|TRBJ2-7
CAINAQGAREQYF
TGTGCCATCAACGCACAGGGGGCGAGGGAGCAGTACTTC